Listed below are T cell receptor beta chains from one sample, sequenced in a study of early stage breast cancer tumors. Profiling relied on immunoSEQ multiplex PCR, and the TCRdb table lists in-frame clones only, not all of them. The table has 20,000 to 30,000 clones, around 70% seen once; the top ten hold around 9.4%. The material sequenced was breast tumor tissue. The receptor set was obtained from a person in their sixties with breast cancer. Both conserved end residues are part of each CDR3. Fields, in order: CDR3 DNA, CDR3 protein, D gene, J gene, V gene, clone size. A D gene is named only where the DNA matches it firmly. Clone size is not always given. Where it is, it says once, few, many or a class for expanded clones.

TGTGCCAGTAGTGAACAGGTGAACACTGAAGCTTTCTTT	CASSEQVNTEAFF	.	TRBJ1-1	TRBV19	.
TGTGCCAGCAGCGTAGCTACATGGACAAATCAATACAATGAGCAGTTCTTC	CASSVATWTNQYNEQFF	.	TRBJ2-1	TRBV9	.
TGTGCCAGCAGTGAAGCGGGAGGTGGGTACAATGAGCAGTTCTTC	CASSEAGGGYNEQFF	.	TRBJ2-1	TRBV2	.
TGTGCCAGTAGTATGCTGGGACAGGGGAGGGACGAGACCCAGTACTTC	CASSMLGQGRDETQYF	TRBD1	TRBJ2-5	TRBV19	.
TGTGCCAGCAGCTTGGGGGGACAGATCTACGAGCAGTACTTC	CASSLGGQIYEQYF	TRBD1	TRBJ2-7	TRBV5-6	.
TGTGCCAGCTCACCAGCTCTAGAGGGTGAAAAACTGTTTTTT	CASSPALEGEKLFF	.	TRBJ1-4	TRBV18	.
TGTGCCAGTAGTAGAGACTCGGGACCCGGGGGCTATGGCTACACCTTC	CASSRDSGPGGYGYTF	.	TRBJ1-2	TRBV19	.
TGCGCCAGCAGCCAAGAGGACTACCACGAGCAGTACTTC	CASSQEDYHEQYF	.	TRBJ2-7	TRBV4-3	.
TGTGCCAGCTCACCACCGGGACAGGGATTGGAGACCCAGTACTTC	CASSPPGQGLETQYF	TRBD1	TRBJ2-5	TRBV18	.
TGTGCCAGCAGCTCGCGGGGGAACACCATATATTTT	CASSSRGNTIYF	.	TRBJ1-3	TRBV7-2	medium-sized
TGTGCCAGCAGTGGTGCCGGGACAGGGGGTCAGCCCCAGCATTTT	CASSGAGTGGQPQHF	TRBD1	TRBJ1-5	TRBV25-1	few
TGCGCCAGCATGCCGGGGATTTTCGGCAAGCAGTTCTTC	CASMPGIFGKQFF	.	TRBJ2-1	TRBV10-1	.
TGTGCCAGCTCACTCGACAGGGGGGCTGATCAGCCCCAGCATTTT	CASSLDRGADQPQHF	TRBD1	TRBJ1-5	TRBV18	many
TGTGCCAGCAGCGCATCGGCAGGTCTCAATCAGCCCCAGCATTTT	CASSASAGLNQPQHF	.	TRBJ1-5	TRBV6-5	once
TGTGCCAGCAGCGTTGGGAGAGTGGGCGCCGAGCAGTACTTC	CASSVGRVGAEQYF	.	TRBJ2-7	TRBV9	.
TGTGCCTGGAGTGACAGGGGCAATCAGCCCCAGCATTTT	CAWSDRGNQPQHF	.	TRBJ1-5	TRBV30	few
TGTGCCAGCAGCCCAGGACTGGGGAGTGAAAAACTGTTTTTT	CASSPGLGSEKLFF	.	TRBJ1-4	TRBV6-5	.
TGCAGCGTAGAGCGGGAGGGAGGCGAGCAGTACTTC	CSVEREGGEQYF	TRBD2	TRBJ2-7	TRBV29-1	medium-sized
TGTGCCAGCAGCAGCTCACAGGGGAGGCGGGAAGAGACCCAGTACTTC	CASSSSQGRREETQYF	.	TRBJ2-5	TRBV5-6	.
TGTGCCAGCAGGTTACATAGCGGGAGCACAGATACGCAGTATTTT	CASRLHSGSTDTQYF	TRBD2	TRBJ2-3	TRBV7-9	.
TGTGCCAGCTCACCCTCCTCTGGGGCCAACGTCCTGACTTTC	CASSPSSGANVLTF	.	TRBJ2-6	TRBV18	.
TGTGCCAGCAGCCTATCCGGGACTAGCGGCTACGAGCAGTACTTC	CASSLSGTSGYEQYF	TRBD2	TRBJ2-7	TRBV7-2	.
TGTGCCAGCAGTCTCGTCAGGCAGGGTGTCTACGAGCAGTACTTC	CASSLVRQGVYEQYF	.	TRBJ2-7	TRBV7-9	.
TGTGCCAGCAGTCCGGGGACTAGCGCAAGCACAGATACGCAGTATTTT	CASSPGTSASTDTQYF	TRBD2	TRBJ2-3	TRBV27	few
TGTGCCAGCAGCCTGGGACAGCGGGGGTACGAGCAGTACTTC	CASSLGQRGYEQYF	.	TRBJ2-7	TRBV7-9	.
TGTGCCAGCAGCACGGGACAGGCTTGGGAGACCCAGTACTTC	CASSTGQAWETQYF	TRBD1	TRBJ2-5	TRBV7-2	.
TGTGCCACCAGCCTGACAGGGTCATATCAGCCCCAGCATTTT	CATSLTGSYQPQHF	TRBD1	TRBJ1-5	TRBV15	.
TGTGCCAGCAGCAAATTCCTTAGATTATACGAGCAGTACTTC	CASSKFLRLYEQYF	.	TRBJ2-7	TRBV21-1	.
TGTGCCAGCAGTATAATACAGGGTCGGGAGCTGTTTTTT	CASSIIQGRELFF	.	TRBJ2-2	TRBV6-4	.
TGTGCCAGCACTTGGGCATTGAATGAAAAACTGTTTTTT	CASTWALNEKLFF	.	TRBJ1-4	TRBV7-8	.
TGTGCCATCAGGGTGGGACAGGGGAATGAGCAGTTCTTC	CAIRVGQGNEQFF	TRBD1	TRBJ2-1	TRBV10-3	.
TGTGCCAGCAGCTTGGGCAGGCCCAGCACAGATACGCAGTATTTT	CASSLGRPSTDTQYF	.	TRBJ2-3	TRBV11-2	.
TGTGCCAGCTCCCCGACTAGCGGGTGGCTCGGCACCGGGGAGCTGTTTTTT	CASSPTSGWLGTGELFF	TRBD2	TRBJ2-2	TRBV18	.
TGCAGTGCCAGCCAGGGGGGTGAGCAGTTCTTC	CSASQGGEQFF	.	TRBJ2-1	TRBV20-1	.
TGTGCCTGGAGTGGGACAGGGGACGGCCAGCCCCAGCATTTT	CAWSGTGDGQPQHF	TRBD1	TRBJ1-5	TRBV30	.
TGTGCCAGCAGCCGTCTAGCGGGAGTTTACAATGAGCAGTTCTTC	CASSRLAGVYNEQFF	TRBD2	TRBJ2-1	TRBV7-3	.
TGTGCCAGCAGCTTAGTGGGCAGGACTAAGGAGACCCAGTACTTC	CASSLVGRTKETQYF	.	TRBJ2-5	TRBV7-2	.
TGTGCCAGCAGCTTACAGGGGGCTGGCACTGAAGCTTTCTTT	CASSLQGAGTEAFF	TRBD1	TRBJ1-1	TRBV7-3	once
TGTGCCAGCTCAGCGCGGACAGGTCATGCTCAGCCCCAGCATTTT	CASSARTGHAQPQHF	TRBD1	TRBJ1-5	TRBV18	few
TGTGCCAGCAGCGTAGGAATTTTGCAGGGCGGTTTGTTGTACTTC	CASSVGILQGGLLYF	.	TRBJ2-4	TRBV9	.
TGTGCCAGCAGCTTAGCGGGGCAGCTTGAAGCTTTCTTT	CASSLAGQLEAFF	.	TRBJ1-1	TRBV7-9	.
TGTGCCAGCAGCGTTTCAGCTGGCAGCGAGGAGCAAGAGACCCAGTACTTC	CASSVSAGSEEQETQYF	.	TRBJ2-5	TRBV9	.
TGCGCCAGCAGTACCCGGGACAGGTCCCCCGGGTACTTC	CASSTRDRSPGYF	TRBD1	TRBJ2-4	TRBV10-1	few
TGTGCCAGCAGCCACGCCGCTAGCGGGAGGAACTACGAGCAGTACTTC	CASSHAASGRNYEQYF	TRBD2	TRBJ2-7	TRBV27	.
TGTGCCAGCACCTACTCGGGACAGAATAGCAATCAGCCCCAGCATTTT	CASTYSGQNSNQPQHF	TRBD1	TRBJ1-5	TRBV2	few
TGTGCCAGCAGCCCCGTGGGGGCGTCTGGCTACACCTTC	CASSPVGASGYTF	.	TRBJ1-2	TRBV6-5	few